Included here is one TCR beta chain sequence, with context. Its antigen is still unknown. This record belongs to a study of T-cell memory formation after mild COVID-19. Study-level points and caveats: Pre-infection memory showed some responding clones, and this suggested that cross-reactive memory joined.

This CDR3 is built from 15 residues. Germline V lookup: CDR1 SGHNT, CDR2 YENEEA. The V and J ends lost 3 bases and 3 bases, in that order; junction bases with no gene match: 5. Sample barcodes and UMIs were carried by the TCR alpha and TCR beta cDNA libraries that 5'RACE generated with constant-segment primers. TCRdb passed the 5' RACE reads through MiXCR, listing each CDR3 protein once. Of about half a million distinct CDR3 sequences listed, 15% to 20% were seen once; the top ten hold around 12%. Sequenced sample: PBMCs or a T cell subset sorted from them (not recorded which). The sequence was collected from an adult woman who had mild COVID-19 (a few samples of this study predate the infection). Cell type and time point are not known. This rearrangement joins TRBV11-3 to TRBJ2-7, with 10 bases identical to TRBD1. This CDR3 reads CASSLVDRGDYEQYF. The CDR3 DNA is TGTGCCAGCAGCTTGGTGGACAGGGGGGACTACGAGCAGTACTTC.